These T cell receptor beta chains were read from a single sample in a study of T cells after yellow fever vaccination. TCRdb passed the 5' RACE reads through MiXCR, listing each CDR3 protein once. This table has hundreds of thousands of distinct CDR3 sequences, 13% appearing once. The material sequenced was PBMCs, taken on the day of the yellow fever booster vaccination. The receptors originated from a man younger than 45 who received the YFV17D yellow fever vaccine. The CDR3 runs from the conserved cysteine through the conserved F or W. The order of the fields is D gene, clone size, J gene, V gene, CDR3 DNA, CDR3 protein. The D gene is left open where the match is weak. Clone size is given for some rows only: seen once, a few or many times, or a class if the clone is expanded.

D gene: NA; clone size: few; J gene: TRBJ1-2; V gene: TRBV2; CDR3 DNA: TGTGCCAGCAGTGAGACCTCCTCCTATGGCTACACCTTC; CDR3 protein: CASSETSSYGYTF
D gene: TRBD1; clone size: many; J gene: TRBJ1-1; V gene: TRBV5-1; CDR3 DNA: TGCGCCAGCAACCCAGGGGGCGCTTTCACTGAAGCTTTCTTT; CDR3 protein: CASNPGGAFTEAFF
D gene: NA; clone size: NA; J gene: TRBJ2-7; V gene: TRBV11-2; CDR3 DNA: TGTGCCAGCAGCTTAACTCCCTACGAGCAGTACTTC; CDR3 protein: CASSLTPYEQYF
D gene: NA; clone size: NA; J gene: TRBJ1-2; V gene: TRBV5-1; CDR3 DNA: TGCGCCAGCAGCCGGGACACCTCCTATGGCTACACCTTC; CDR3 protein: CASSRDTSYGYTF
D gene: TRBD1; clone size: many; J gene: TRBJ1-1; V gene: TRBV7-8; CDR3 DNA: TGTGCCAGCAGCTTAGGGGCAGGGGGAACTGAAGCTTTCTTT; CDR3 protein: CASSLGAGGTEAFF
D gene: NA; clone size: NA; J gene: TRBJ2-5; V gene: TRBV20-1; CDR3 DNA: TGCAGTGCTAGAGATTCTGAACCGGGGGGCGACAGGGCCAACTTC; CDR3 protein: CSARDSEPGGDRANF
D gene: TRBD1; clone size: NA; J gene: TRBJ2-3; V gene: TRBV24-1; CDR3 DNA: TGTGCCACCAGAGCTCAAGGGGGCGGAGATACGCAGTATTTT; CDR3 protein: CATRAQGGGDTQYF
D gene: NA; clone size: few; J gene: TRBJ2-5; V gene: TRBV7-2; CDR3 DNA: TGTGCCAGCAGCTTCCTAGCATCTCCCTTAGAGACCCAGTACTTC; CDR3 protein: CASSFLASPLETQYF
D gene: NA; clone size: many; J gene: TRBJ2-6; V gene: TRBV7-9; CDR3 DNA: TGTGCCAGCAGCTTAGCGGGGACTGGGGCCAACGTCCTGACTTTC; CDR3 protein: CASSLAGTGANVLTF
D gene: TRBD1; clone size: few; J gene: TRBJ2-2; V gene: TRBV30; CDR3 DNA: TGTGCCTGGAGTGGTAGGGGGCAGGACACCGGGGAGCTGTTTTTT; CDR3 protein: CAWSGRGQDTGELFF
D gene: TRBD2; clone size: few; J gene: TRBJ2-7; V gene: TRBV4-3; CDR3 DNA: TGCGCCAGCAGCCTTTCCACGGGACTAGCGGGACACGAGCAGTACTTC; CDR3 protein: CASSLSTGLAGHEQYF